Listed here are 2 T cell receptor beta chains from one sample, sequenced in a study of regulatory T cells in long-lasting Graves disease. Time point reported: newly diagnosed GD, antithyroid drugs for less than 3 months. PBMC RNA served as the TCR library source. TCR beta libraries were built with iRepertoire HTBI primers and Arm-PCR of CDR3 regions. TCRdb reprocessed the multiplex PCR reads with MiXCR, giving one entry per CDR3 protein. The sample includes 450,000 to 600,000 distinct CDR3 sequences, about 17% of them seen just once. Separately, the same data were catalogued under a study of T cells in Graves' hyperthyroidism and ophthalmopathy.

The source material was peripheral blood mononuclear cells (PBMCs), sampled at new diagnosis, from a patient treated with antithyroid drugs. Receptor source: a man between 35 and 55 years old with Graves disease.

The chain recombines TRBV28 with TRBJ2-1, with 7 positions matching TRBD2. The CDR3 sequence is 17 residues long. Germline V lookup: CDR1 MDHEN, CDR2 SYDVKM. V gave up 0 bases and J gave up 5 bases; unmatched junction bases: 10. The CDR3 region is CASSLWRGAGSDNEQFF. DNA for the CDR3: TGTGCCAGCAGTTTATGGCGGGGAGCGGGATCCGACAATGAGCAGTTCTTC.

The chain uses TRBV19 and TRBJ2-1; 9 nucleotides match TRBD2. V dropped 3 bases and J dropped 2; count of bases not matched to a gene: 8. Germline-derived CDR1 and CDR2 are LNHDA and SQIVND (reference sequence). This CDR3 is built from 17 residues. The CDR3 region is CASSIRASGAPYNEQFF. CDR3 DNA: TGTGCCAGTAGTATTAGGGCTAGCGGGGCACCCTACAATGAGCAGTTCTTC.